This T cell receptor (beta chain) was obtained from a study of T cell responses to AZD1222 COVID-19 vaccine. Study findings and constraints: Donor demographics were predominantly white British with a female majority; clonal diversity may be underestimated.

Germline values: CDR1 LNHDA, CDR2 SQIVND (reference sequence). Trimming took off 5 bases at V and 8 bases at J, with 24 bases between the two ends. The CDR3 spans 17 residues. This table comes from immunoSEQ multiplex PCR, and its TCRdb copy is limited to in-frame clones, with some not included. Of some 180,000 clones in the sample, approximately 92% are singletons; the top ten hold over 1.5%. On this clone itself: Its antigen is not known.

The gene calls are TRBV19 and TRBJ1-4, with D hard to call. The TCR comes from an adult in good health. The input for sequencing was peripheral blood, taken on day 0 of AZD1222 vaccination. This CDR3 reads CASSRPMFGGRAEKLFF. The CDR3 bases are TGTGCCAGTAGTCGCCCCATGTTTGGAGGTCGGGCAGAAAAACTGTTTTTT. The entire variable domain, with the rest obtained from reference TRBV19 and TRBJ1-4, is as follows: DGGITQSPKYLFRKEGQNVTLSCEQNLNHDAMYWYRQDPGQGLRLIYYSQIVNDFQKGDIAEGYSVSREKKESFPLTVTSAQKNPTAFYLCASSRPMFGGRAEKLFFGSGTQLSVL.